This T cell receptor (beta chain) was captured in a study of cytomegalovirus exposure and HLA in healthy donors. General study results and limits: In a later analysis, HLA-associated beta chains showed higher expansion and lower generation probabilities than comparable chains. Based on reports, TCR beta sequences accurately predicted HLA-A and HLA-B alleles for most subjects.

It was with 60 Vbeta and 13 Jbeta primers that the PCR ran. The repertoire was sequenced with immunoSEQ multiplex PCR; TCRdb's copy has only in-frame clones and lacks some. Of 200,000 to 250,000 clones detected, roughly 87% appear once; the ten largest clones hold 5.4%. Regarding this clone: The target antigen is unknown.

V shed 4 bases and J 8 bases; nucleotides not matched to a gene: 4. CDR1 and CDR2 from the germline V gene are SEHNR and FQNEAQ (reference sequence). The CDR3 contains 12 residues. The receptor was isolated from a woman between 35 and 50 years old in good health and CMV-seropositive. The sequenced material came from PBMCs. J is TRBJ1-2 and V is TRBV7-9, with 7 positions matching TRBD1. The CDR3, as DNA: TGTGCCAGCAGCTCCAGGGGGGAAGGCTACACCTTC. It translates to CASSSRGEGYTF. The entire variable domain, with the rest obtained from reference TRBV7-9 and TRBJ1-2, is as follows: DTGVSQNPRHKITKRGQNVTFRCDPISEHNRLYWYRQTLGQGPEFLTYFQNEAQLEKSRLLSDRFSAERPKGSFSTLEIQRTEQGDSAMYLCASSSRGEGYTFGSGTRLTVV.